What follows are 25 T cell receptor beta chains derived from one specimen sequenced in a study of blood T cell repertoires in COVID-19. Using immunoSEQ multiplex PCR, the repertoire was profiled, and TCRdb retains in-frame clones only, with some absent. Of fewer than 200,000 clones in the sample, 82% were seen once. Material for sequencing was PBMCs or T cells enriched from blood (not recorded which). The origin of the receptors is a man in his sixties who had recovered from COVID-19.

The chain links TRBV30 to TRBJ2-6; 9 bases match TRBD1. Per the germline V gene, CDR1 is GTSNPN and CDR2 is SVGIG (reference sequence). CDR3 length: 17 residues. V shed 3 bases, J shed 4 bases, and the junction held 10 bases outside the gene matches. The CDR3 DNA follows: TGTGCCTGGAGGGCGCGGGACAGGGACTCAGGGGCCAACGTCCTGACTTTC. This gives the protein CAWRARDRDSGANVLTF. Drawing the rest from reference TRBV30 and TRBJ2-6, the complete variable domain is SQTIHQWPATLVQPVGSPLSLECTVEGTSNPNLYWYRQAAGRGLQLLFYSVGIGQISSEVPQNLSASRPQDRQFILSSKKLLLSDSGFYLCAWRARDRDSGANVLTFGAGSRLTVL.

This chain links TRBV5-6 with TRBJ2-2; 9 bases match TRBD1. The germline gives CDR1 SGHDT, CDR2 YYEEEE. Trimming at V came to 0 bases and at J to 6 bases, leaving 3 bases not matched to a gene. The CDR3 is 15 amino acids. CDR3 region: CASSLGTGVAGELFF. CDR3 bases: TGTGCCAGCAGCTTGGGGACAGGGGTCGCCGGGGAGCTGTTTTTT.

The CDR3 DNA is TGTGCCAGCAGCTTGTGGGGGACAGACCTTAGAGAAAAACTGTTTTTT. Protein sequence: CASSLWGTDLREKLFF. This chain connects TRBV5-5 to TRBJ1-4; TRBD1 agrees at 7 bases. Germline CDR1 reads SGHKS; CDR2 reads YYEKEE (reference sequence). V trimming: 1 base; J trimming: 8 bases; junction bases outside the gene matches: 11. CDR3 size: 16 residues.

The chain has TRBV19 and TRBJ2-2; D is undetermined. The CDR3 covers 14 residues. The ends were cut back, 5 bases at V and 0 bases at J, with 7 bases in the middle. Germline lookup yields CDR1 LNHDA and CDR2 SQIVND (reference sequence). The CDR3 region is CASSPQANTGELFF. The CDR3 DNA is TGTGCCAGTAGTCCCCAGGCGAACACCGGGGAGCTGTTTTTT. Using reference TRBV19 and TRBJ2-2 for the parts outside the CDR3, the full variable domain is DGGITQSPKYLFRKEGQNVTLSCEQNLNHDAMYWYRQDPGQGLRLIYYSQIVNDFQKGDIAEGYSVSREKKESFPLTVTSAQKNPTAFYLCASSPQANTGELFFGEGSRLTVL.

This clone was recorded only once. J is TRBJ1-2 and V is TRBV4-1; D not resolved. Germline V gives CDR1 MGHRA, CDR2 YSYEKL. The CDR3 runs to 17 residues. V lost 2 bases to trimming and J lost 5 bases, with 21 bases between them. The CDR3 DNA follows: TGCGCCAGCAGCCAATTCTCTTACCCCGAGGCGGGATATGGCTACACCTTC. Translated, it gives CASSQFSYPEAGYGYTF.

CDR3 DNA: TGTGCCAGCAGTTTCTGGCTGTCCTCTGGAAACACCATATATTTT. The encoded protein is CASSFWLSSGNTIYF. The chain carries TRBV28 and TRBJ1-3; no reliable D call. Germline lookup yields CDR1 MDHEN and CDR2 SYDVKM. This CDR3 region has 15 residues. Trimming left V 3 bases short and J 0 bases short, with 9 bases between.

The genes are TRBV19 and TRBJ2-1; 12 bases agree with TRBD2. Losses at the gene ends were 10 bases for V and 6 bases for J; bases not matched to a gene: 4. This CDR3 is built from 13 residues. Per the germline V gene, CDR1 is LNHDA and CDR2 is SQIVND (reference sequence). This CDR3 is CATLAGGPNEQFF. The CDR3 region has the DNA TGTGCCACCCTAGCGGGAGGGCCCAATGAGCAGTTCTTC.

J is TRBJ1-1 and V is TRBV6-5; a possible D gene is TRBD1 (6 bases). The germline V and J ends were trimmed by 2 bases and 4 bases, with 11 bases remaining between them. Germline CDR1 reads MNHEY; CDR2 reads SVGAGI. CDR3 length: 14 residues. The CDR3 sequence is CASSYGEGGTEAFF. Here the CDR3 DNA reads TGTGCCAGCAGTTACGGGGAGGGGGGCACTGAAGCTTTCTTT.

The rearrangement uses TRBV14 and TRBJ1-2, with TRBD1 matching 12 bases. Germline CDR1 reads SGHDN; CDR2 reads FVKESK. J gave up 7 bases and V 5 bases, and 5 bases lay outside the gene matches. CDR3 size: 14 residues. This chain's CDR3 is CASSAGTGGFGYTF. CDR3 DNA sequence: TGTGCCAGCAGCGCCGGGACAGGGGGCTTTGGCTACACCTTC.

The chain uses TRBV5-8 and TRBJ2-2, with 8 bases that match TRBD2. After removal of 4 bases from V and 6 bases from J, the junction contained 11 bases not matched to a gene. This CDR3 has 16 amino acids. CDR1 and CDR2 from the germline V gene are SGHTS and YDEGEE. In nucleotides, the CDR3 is TGTGCCAGCAGCATGCACCTGGGGACTAGTGCCGGGGAGCTGTTTTTT. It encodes CASSMHLGTSAGELFF.

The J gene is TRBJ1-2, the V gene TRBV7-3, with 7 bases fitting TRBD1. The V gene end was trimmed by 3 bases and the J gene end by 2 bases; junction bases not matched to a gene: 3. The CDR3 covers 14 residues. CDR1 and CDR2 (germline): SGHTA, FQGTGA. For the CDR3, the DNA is TGTGCCAGCAGCTTGTCGACAGGGAACTATGGCTACACCTTC. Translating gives CASSLSTGNYGYTF.

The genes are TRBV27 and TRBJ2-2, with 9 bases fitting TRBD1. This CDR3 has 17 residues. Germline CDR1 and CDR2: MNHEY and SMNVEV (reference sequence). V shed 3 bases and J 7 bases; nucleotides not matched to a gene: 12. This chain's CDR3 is CASSLGFTGGWSGELFF. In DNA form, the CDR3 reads TGTGCCAGCAGTTTGGGCTTTACAGGGGGCTGGAGCGGGGAGCTGTTTTTT.

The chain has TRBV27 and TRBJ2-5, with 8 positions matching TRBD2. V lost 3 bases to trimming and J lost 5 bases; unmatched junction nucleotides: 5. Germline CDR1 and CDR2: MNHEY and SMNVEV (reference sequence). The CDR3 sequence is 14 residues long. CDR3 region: CASSLNRGGETQYF. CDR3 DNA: TGTGCCAGCAGTTTGAACCGGGGGGGCGAGACCCAGTACTTC.

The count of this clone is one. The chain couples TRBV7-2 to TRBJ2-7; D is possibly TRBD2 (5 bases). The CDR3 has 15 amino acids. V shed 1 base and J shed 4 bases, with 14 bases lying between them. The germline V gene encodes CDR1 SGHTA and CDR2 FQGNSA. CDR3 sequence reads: CASSLGGRPGYEQYF. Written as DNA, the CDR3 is TGTGCCAGCAGCTTAGGTGGGCGGCCGGGATACGAGCAGTACTTC.

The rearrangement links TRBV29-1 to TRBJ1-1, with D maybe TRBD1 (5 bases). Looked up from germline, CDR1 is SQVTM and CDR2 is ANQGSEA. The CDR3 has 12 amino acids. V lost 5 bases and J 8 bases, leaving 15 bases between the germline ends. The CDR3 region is CSVSSMGGEAFF. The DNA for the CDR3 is TGCAGCGTTAGTAGCATGGGGGGGGAAGCTTTCTTT.

CDR3 amino acids: CASSEDQTNTEAFF. As DNA, the CDR3 is TGTGCCAGCAGTGAAGACCAGACTAACACTGAAGCTTTCTTT. The chain carries TRBV6-1 and TRBJ1-1; D gene unclear. The germline V and J ends were trimmed by 1 base and 2 bases, with 8 bases remaining between them. CDR1 and CDR2 from the germline V gene are MNHNS and SASEGT. This CDR3 contains 14 residues.

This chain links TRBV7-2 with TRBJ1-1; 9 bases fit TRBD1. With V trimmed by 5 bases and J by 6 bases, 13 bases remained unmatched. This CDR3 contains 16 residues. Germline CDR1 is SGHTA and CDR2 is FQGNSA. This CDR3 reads CASSVRLQGAGAEAFF. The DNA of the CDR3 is TGTGCCAGCAGCGTCCGGCTACAGGGGGCAGGGGCTGAAGCTTTCTTT. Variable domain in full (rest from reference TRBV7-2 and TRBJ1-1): GAGVSQSPSNKVTEKGKDVELRCDPISGHTALYWYRQSLGQGLEFLIYFQGNSAPDKSGLPSDRFSAERTGGSVSTLTIQRTQQEDSAVYLCASSVRLQGAGAEAFFGQGTRLTVV.

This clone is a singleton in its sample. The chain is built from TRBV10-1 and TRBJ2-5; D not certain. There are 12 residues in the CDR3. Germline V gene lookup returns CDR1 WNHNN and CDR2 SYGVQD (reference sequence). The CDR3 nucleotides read TGCGACGTAGGCCAGGTACAAGAGACCCAGTACTTC. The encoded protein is CDVGQVQETQYF.

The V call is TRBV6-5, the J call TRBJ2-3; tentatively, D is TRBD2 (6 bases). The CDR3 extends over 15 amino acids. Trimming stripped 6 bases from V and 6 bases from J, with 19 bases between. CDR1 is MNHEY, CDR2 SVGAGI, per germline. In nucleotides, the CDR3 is TGTGCCAGCAGCCCAAAGACTAGGGCGTCCGATACGCAGTATTTT. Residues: CASSPKTRASDTQYF.

CDR3 protein: CASSRGTSGVQETQYF. CDR3 nucleotide sequence: TGTGCCAGCAGCCGGGGGACTAGCGGAGTCCAAGAGACCCAGTACTTC. The chain couples TRBV11-2 to TRBJ2-5, with 11 bases matching TRBD2. The CDR3 runs 16 residues. V gave up 5 bases and J gave up 1 base; unmatched junction bases: 6. Looked up from germline, CDR1 is SGHAT and CDR2 is FQNNGV.

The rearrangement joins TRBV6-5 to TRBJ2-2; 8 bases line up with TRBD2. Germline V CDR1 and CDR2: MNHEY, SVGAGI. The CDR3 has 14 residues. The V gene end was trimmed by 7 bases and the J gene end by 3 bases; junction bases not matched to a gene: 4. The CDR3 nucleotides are TGTGCCAGCATGGCGGGGGGCGACACCGGGGAGCTGTTTTTT. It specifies CASMAGGDTGELFF.

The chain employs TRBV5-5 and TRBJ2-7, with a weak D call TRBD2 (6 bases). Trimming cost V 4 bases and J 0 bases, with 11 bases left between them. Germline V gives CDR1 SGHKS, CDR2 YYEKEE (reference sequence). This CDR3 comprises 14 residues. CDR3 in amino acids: CASSPLGGSYEQYF. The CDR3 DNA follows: TGTGCCAGCAGCCCCTTGGGGGGCTCCTACGAGCAGTACTTC.

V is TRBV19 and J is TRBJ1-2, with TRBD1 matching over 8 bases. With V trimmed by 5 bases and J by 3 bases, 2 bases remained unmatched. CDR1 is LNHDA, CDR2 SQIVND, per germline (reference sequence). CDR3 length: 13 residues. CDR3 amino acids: CASSAGQDYGYTF. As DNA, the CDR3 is TGTGCCAGTAGTGCGGGACAGGACTATGGCTACACCTTC.

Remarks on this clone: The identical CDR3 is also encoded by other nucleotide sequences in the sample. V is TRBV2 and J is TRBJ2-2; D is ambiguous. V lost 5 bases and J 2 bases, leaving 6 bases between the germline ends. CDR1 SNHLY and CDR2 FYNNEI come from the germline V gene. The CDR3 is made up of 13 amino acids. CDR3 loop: CASSQTNTGELFF. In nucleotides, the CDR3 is TGTGCCAGCAGTCAGACTAACACCGGGGAGCTGTTTTTT.

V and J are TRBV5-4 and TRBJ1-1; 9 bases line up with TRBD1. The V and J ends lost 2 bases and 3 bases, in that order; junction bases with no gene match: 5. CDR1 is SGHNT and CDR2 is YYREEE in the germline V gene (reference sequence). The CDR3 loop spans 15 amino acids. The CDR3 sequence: CASSLKTGGYTEAFF. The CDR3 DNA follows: TGTGCCAGCAGCTTAAAAACAGGGGGCTACACTGAAGCTTTCTTT.